This TCR beta chain derives from a study of blood T cell repertoires in COVID-19. At the level of the study: Samples taken during acute and convalescent COVID-19 were collected in the United States, Italy and Spain. Sample material is recorded as cDNA or gDNA derived from T cells, B-cell-depleted T cells, or PBMCs.

Original processing notes: Reference gene primers were amplified, and this amplification served to estimate nucleated cell counts. TCRdb's copy holds only in-frame clones and misses some; the assay was immunoSEQ multiplex PCR. The D gene and trimming were derived from the DNA, and the V and J assignments and clone size from that table. The sample holds approximately 260,000 clones, 86% seen once. J was trimmed by 8 bases and V by 5 bases; bases with no gene match: 12. The CDR3 spans 15 residues. Germline loops: CDR1 SGHTA, CDR2 FQGTGA. The sequenced sample consisted of peripheral blood. The genes are TRBV7-3 and TRBJ1-2; TRBD1 agrees at 9 bases. This TCR came from a man younger than 35 with active or convalescent COVID-19. CDR3 region: CASSPTGTGTFGYTF. The CDR3 DNA sequence: TGTGCCAGCAGCCCAACCGGGACAGGGACCTTCGGCTACACCTTC.